This T cell receptor (beta chain) stems from a study of blood T cell repertoires in COVID-19. On the study more broadly: The origin of the acute and convalescent COVID-19 samples was the United States, Italy and Spain.

Source study methods: Nucleated cell counts were estimated from reference gene primer amplification. Repertoires were generated with immunoSEQ multiplex PCR, while TCRdb's copy carries only in-frame clones and drops some. From that table come the V and J calls and clone size; the DNA was used to work out D and trimming. The sample has approximately 150,000 clones, approximately 80% seen once. V gave up 1 base and J gave up 6 bases; unmatched junction bases: 5. Per germline, CDR1 WNHNN and CDR2 SYGVQD (reference sequence). CDR3 length equals 15 residues. V and J are TRBV10-1 and TRBJ2-1, with 8 bases matching TRBD2. The receptor comes from a human donor in a cohort sampled during active COVID-19. Material: peripheral blood. CDR3 coding DNA: TGCGCCAGCAGTGAGTTTAGGGCGGGAGGCAATGAGCAGTTCTTC. It yields the protein CASSEFRAGGNEQFF.